Included here is one TCR beta chain sequence, with context. These data belong to a study of blood T cell repertoires in COVID-19. The CDR3 runs to 15 residues. V shed 5 bases, J shed 8 bases, and the junction held 10 bases outside the gene matches. The germline V gene encodes CDR1 MDHEN and CDR2 SYDVKM. The table came from immunoSEQ multiplex PCR; TCRdb's copy has only in-frame clones and leaves some out. The table has approximately 260,000 clones, under 85% seen once; the top ten hold 4%. Sequencing was done on a sample of peripheral blood. This receptor was obtained from a woman aged 40 to 49 with active or convalescent COVID-19. V is TRBV28 and J is TRBJ2-1; TRBD1 aligns across 9 bases. The CDR3 bases are TGTGCCAGCAGTCCCGGGACAGGGTTTCCGGATGAGCAGTTCTTC. This translates into CASSPGTGFPDEQFF.